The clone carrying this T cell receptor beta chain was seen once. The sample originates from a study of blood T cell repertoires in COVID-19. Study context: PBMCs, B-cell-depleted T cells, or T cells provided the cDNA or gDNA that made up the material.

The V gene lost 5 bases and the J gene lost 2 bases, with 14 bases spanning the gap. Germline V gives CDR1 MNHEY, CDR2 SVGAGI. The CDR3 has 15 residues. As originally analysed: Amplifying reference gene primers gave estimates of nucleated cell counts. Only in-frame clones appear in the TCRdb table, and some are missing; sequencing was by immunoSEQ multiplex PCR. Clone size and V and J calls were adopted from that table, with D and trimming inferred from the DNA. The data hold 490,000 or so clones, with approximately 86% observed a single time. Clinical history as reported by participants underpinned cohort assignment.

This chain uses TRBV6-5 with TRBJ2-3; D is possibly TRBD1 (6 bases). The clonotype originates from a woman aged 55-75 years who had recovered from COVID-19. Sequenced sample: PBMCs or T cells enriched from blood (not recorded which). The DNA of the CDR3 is TGTGCCAGCAGTCGGACAGCACTAAACACAGATACGCAGTATTTT. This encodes CASSRTALNTDTQYF.